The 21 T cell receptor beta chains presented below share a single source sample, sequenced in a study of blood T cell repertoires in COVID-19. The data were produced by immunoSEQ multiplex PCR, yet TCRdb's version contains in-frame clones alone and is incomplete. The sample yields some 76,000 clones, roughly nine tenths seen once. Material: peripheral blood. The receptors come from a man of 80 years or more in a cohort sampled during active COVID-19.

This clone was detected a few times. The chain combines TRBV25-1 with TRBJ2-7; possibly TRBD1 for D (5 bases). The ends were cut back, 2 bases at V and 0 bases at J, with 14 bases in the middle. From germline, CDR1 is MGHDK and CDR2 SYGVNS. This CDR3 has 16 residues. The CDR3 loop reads CASSEQTGRPSYEQYV. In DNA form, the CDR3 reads TGTGCCAGCAGTGAACAAACAGGTAGACCCTCCTACGAGCAGTACGTC.

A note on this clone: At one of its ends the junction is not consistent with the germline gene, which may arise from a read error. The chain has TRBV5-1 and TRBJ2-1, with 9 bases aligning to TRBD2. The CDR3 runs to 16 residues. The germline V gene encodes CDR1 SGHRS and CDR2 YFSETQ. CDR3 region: CASCLGWTSVSNEQFF. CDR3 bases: TGCGCCAGCTGCTTAGGTTGGACTAGCGTTTCTAATGAGCAGTTCTTC.

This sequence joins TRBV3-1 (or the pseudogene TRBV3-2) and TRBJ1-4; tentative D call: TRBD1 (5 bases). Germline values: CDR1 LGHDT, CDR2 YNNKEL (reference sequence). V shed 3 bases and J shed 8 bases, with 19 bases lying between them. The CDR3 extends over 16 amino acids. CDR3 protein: CASSHVGSGGSEKLFF. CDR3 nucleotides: TGTGCCAGCAGCCATGTGGGGAGCGGGGGTTCGGAAAAACTGTTTTTT.

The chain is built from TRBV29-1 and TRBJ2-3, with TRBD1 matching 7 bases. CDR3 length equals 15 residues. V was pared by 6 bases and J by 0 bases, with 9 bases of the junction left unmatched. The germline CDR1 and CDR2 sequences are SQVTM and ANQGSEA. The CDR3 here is CSVSWTGTSTDTQYF. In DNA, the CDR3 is TGCAGCGTCTCCTGGACAGGAACTAGCACAGATACGCAGTATTTT.

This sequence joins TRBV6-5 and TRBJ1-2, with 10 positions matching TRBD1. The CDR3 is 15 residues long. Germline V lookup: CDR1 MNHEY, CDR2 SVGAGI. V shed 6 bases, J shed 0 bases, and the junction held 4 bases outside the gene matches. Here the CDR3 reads CASRTGGLPNYGYTF. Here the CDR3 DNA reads TGTGCCAGCAGGACAGGGGGCTTACCTAACTATGGCTACACCTTC.

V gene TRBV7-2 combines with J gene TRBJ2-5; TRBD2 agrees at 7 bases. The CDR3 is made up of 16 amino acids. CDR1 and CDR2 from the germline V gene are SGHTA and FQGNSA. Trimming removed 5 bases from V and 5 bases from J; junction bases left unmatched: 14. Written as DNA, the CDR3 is TGTGCCAGCAGCATTGTAGCGGGCGCAAACGGGGAGACCCAGTACTTC. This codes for CASSIVAGANGETQYF.

The CDR3 reads CASSQSSGGRETQYF. The CDR3 coding sequence is TGTGCCAGCAGCCAATCTAGCGGGGGGCGGGAGACCCAGTACTTC. The chain recombines TRBV3-1 (or the pseudogene TRBV3-2) with TRBJ2-5, with 11 bases aligning to TRBD2. Germline CDR1 and CDR2: LGHDT and YNNKEL (reference sequence). This CDR3 comprises 15 residues. V was clipped by 2 bases and J by 5 bases; unmatched bases: 4.

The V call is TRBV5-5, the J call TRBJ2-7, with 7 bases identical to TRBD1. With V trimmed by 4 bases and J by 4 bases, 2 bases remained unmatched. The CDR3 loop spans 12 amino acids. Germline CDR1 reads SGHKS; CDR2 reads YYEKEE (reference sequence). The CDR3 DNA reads TGTGCCAGCAGCAGGGGGCCTTACGAGCAGTACGTC. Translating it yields CASSRGPYEQYV.

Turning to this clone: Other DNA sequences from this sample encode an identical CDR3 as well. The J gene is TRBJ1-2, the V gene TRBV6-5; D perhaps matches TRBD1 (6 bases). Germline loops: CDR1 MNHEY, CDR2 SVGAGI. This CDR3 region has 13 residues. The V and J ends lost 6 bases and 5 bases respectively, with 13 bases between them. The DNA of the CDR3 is TGTGCCAGCAGCCAACAGGGTCCATATGGCTACACCTTC. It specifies CASSQQGPYGYTF.

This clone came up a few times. The DNA of the CDR3 is TGTGCCAGCAGCTTTGGGCTTAGGGAGCAGTACTTC. Translating gives CASSFGLREQYF. The chain combines TRBV7-9 with TRBJ2-7; D is unclear. The CDR3 loop spans 12 amino acids. Trimming shortened V by 3 bases and J by 7 bases, and 10 bases separated the two germline ends. The V gene's germline CDR1 is SEHNR and CDR2 FQNEAQ (reference sequence).

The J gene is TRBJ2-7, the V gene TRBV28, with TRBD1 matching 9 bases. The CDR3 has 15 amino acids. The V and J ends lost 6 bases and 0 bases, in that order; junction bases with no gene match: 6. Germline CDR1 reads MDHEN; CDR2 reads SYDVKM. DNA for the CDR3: TGTGCCAGCAGCTGGGGACAGGGTCCCTCCTACGAGCAGTACGTC. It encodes CASSWGQGPSYEQYV.

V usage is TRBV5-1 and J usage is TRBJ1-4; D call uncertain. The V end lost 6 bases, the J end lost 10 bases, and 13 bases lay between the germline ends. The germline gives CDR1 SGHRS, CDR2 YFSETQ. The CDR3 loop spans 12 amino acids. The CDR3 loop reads CASKAEGGKLFF. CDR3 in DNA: TGCGCCAGCAAGGCGGAAGGCGGAAAACTGTTTTTT.

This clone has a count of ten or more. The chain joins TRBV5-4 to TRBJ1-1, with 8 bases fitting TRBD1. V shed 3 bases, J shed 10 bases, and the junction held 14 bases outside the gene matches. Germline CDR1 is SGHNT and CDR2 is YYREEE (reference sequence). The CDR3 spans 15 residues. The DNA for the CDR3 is TGTGCCAGCAGCTCTGGTCAGGGGGCAGTCGGCAGAGCTTTCTTT. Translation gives CASSSGQGAVGRAFF. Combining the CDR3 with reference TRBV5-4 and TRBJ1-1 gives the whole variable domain ETGVTQSPTHLIKTRGQQVTLRCSSQSGHNTVSWYQQALGQGPQFIFQYYREEENGRGNFPPRFSGLQFPNYSSELNVNALELDDSALYLCASSSGQGAVGRAFFGQGTRLTVV.

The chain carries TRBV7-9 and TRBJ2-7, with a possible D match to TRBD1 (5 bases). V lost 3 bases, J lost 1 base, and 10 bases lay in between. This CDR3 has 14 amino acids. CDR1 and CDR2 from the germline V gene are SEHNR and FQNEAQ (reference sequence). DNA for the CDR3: TGTGCCAGCAGCTTGGGGCGGTCGTCCTACGAGCAGTACGTC. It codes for CASSLGRSSYEQYV.

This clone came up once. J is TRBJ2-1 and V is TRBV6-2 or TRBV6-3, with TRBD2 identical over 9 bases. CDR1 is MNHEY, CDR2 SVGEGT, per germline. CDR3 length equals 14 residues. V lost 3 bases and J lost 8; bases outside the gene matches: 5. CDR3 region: CASSYLRGGHEQFF. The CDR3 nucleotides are TGTGCCAGCAGTTATCTGCGGGGGGGCCATGAGCAGTTCTTC.

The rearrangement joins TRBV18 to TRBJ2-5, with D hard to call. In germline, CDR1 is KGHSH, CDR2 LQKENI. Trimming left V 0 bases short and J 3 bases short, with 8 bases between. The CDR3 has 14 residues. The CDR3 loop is CASSPPGTKETQYF. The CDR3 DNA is TGTGCCAGCTCACCACCCGGTACGAAAGAGACCCAGTACTTC.

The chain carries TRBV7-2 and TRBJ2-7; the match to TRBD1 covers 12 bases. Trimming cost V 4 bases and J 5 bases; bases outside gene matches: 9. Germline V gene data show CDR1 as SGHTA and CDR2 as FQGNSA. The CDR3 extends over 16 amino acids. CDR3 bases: TGTGCCAGCAGCTACCTCCCGGGACAGGGGGCCCACGAGCAGTACTTC. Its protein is CASSYLPGQGAHEQYF.

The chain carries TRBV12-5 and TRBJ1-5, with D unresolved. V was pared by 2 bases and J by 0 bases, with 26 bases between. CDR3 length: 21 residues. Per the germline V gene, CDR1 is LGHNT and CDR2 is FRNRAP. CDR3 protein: CASGLPSASTSNYYSNQPQHF. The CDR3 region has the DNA TGTGCTAGTGGTTTGCCCTCCGCTTCGACTTCAAATTACTATAGCAATCAGCCCCAGCATTTT. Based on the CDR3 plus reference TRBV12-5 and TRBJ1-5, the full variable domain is DARVTQTPRHKVTEMGQEVTMRCQPILGHNTVFWYRQTMMQGLELLAYFRNRAPLDDSGMPKDRFSAEMPDATLATLKIQPSEPRDSAVYFCASGLPSASTSNYYSNQPQHFGDGTRLSIL.

CDR3 DNA: TGTGCCAGAAGCTGTGGACCCCCGGGACAGGACACTGAAGCTTTCTTT. Protein sequence: CARSCGPPGQDTEAFF. The J gene is TRBJ1-1, the V gene TRBV5-3, with 8 bases fitting TRBD1. TRBV5-3 is known as an ORF, though its function is uncertain. V lost 3 bases, J lost 3 bases, and 10 bases stayed unmatched. The CDR3 consists of 16 residues.

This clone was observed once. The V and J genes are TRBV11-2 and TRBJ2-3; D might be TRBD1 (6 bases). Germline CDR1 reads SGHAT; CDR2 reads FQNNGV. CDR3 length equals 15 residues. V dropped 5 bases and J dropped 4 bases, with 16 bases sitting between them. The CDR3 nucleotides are TGTGCCAGCAGCCCGCCAACGACAGGCCCAGATACGCAGTATTTT. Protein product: CASSPPTTGPDTQYF.

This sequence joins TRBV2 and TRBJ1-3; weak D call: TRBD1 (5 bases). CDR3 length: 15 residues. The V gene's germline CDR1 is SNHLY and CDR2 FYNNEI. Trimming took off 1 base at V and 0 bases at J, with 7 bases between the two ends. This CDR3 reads CASSEEGLSGNTIYF. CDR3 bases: TGTGCCAGCAGTGAAGAGGGGCTCTCTGGAAACACCATATATTTT.